This T cell receptor (beta chain) was captured by sequencing in a study of identical twins. Study-level points and caveats: Weaker excess twin sharing was seen among beta out-of-frame sequences. Out-of-frame alpha sequences shared by twins showed excess low generation probability. Cross-sectional statistical analysis, not tracking of the same donors, underpinned the conclusions.

In regard to this clonotype: Its antigen remains unknown.

TCRdb redid the calling of the 5' RACE reads with MiXCR, one entry per CDR3 protein. Of just under 650,000 distinct CDR3 sequences in the sample, about 7.6% are singletons; the top ten hold 1.6%. The CDR3 is 14 residues long. The germline gives CDR1 LGHDT, CDR2 YNNKEL (reference sequence). Trimming took 3 bases from V and 7 from J, leaving 13 bases between them. There were only healthy Caucasians among the donors. These data were likewise used in another study, on yellow fever vaccine responses in identical twins.

This receptor was obtained from a young woman in good health. J is TRBJ2-1 and V is TRBV3-1; TRBD2 is a possible D gene (6 bases). Sequenced: PBMCs. In nucleotides, the CDR3 is TGTGCCAGCAGCCACTTCGAAGGAGGGAATGAGCAGTTCTTC. Residues: CASSHFEGGNEQFF.